The next 20 T cell receptor beta chains were all read from a single sample in a study of control samples from healthy donors and cancer patients (dated by TCRdb to 2019 to 2021). Library generation was performed with the immunoSEQ multiplex PCR assay. The clones in this table, taken by TCRdb from immuneACCESS, are in-frame only. Not every clone is retained; where verified, under half of the shortfall comes from an unresolved V gene, and the cause of the rest is unknown. The sample records over 75,000 clones, 70% to 90% of which are singletons. The ten most abundant clones make up approximately 20% of the sample. Input material: blood. These receptors all come from a man under 40 in good health.

On this clone itself: In the same sample, other DNA sequences code for this CDR3. The chain employs TRBV3-1 (or the pseudogene TRBV3-2) and TRBJ2-7, with D maybe TRBD2 (6 bases). The germline V gene encodes CDR1 LGHDT and CDR2 YNNKEL (reference sequence). The CDR3 loop spans 13 amino acids. V was shortened by 0 bases and J by 4 bases, with 7 bases between the two germline ends. CDR3 DNA sequence: TGTGCCAGCAGCCAAGAACGGGGGTACGAGCAGTACTTC. Amino acid sequence: CASSQERGYEQYF.

This sequence joins TRBV27 and TRBJ1-2, with 9 bases matching TRBD1. Germline assignment: CDR1 MNHEY and CDR2 SMNVEV (reference sequence). Trimming at V came to 6 bases and at J to 2 bases, leaving 10 bases not matched to a gene. The CDR3 spans 16 residues. CDR3: CASRPGTGSPNYGYTF. In nucleotides, the CDR3 is TGTGCCAGCAGACCCGGGACAGGGAGTCCCAACTATGGCTACACCTTC.

The chain is built from TRBV19 and TRBJ2-2, with 7 positions matching TRBD1. With 2 bases clipped from V and 7 bases from J, the junction kept 4 bases outside the gene matches. This CDR3 region has 14 residues. Germline CDR1 is LNHDA and CDR2 is SQIVND (reference sequence). The CDR3 DNA follows: TGTGCCAGTAGTATAAACAGGGGTGGCGGGGAGCTGTTTTTT. Its protein is CASSINRGGGELFF.

This rearrangement joins TRBV11-2 to TRBJ2-1; 11 nucleotides agree with TRBD2. V gave up 4 bases and J gave up 0 bases; unmatched junction bases: 2. Looked up from germline, CDR1 is SGHAT and CDR2 is FQNNGV. The CDR3 is made up of 16 amino acids. The CDR3 sequence: CASSYLAGGSYNEQFF. The CDR3 nucleotides are TGTGCCAGCAGCTATCTAGCGGGGGGCTCCTACAATGAGCAGTTCTTC. Using reference TRBV11-2 and TRBJ2-1 for the parts outside the CDR3, the full variable domain is EAGVAQSPRYKIIEKRQSVAFWCNPISGHATLYWYQQILGQGPKLLIQFQNNGVVDDSQLPKDRFSAERLKGVDSTLKIQPAKLEDSAVYLCASSYLAGGSYNEQFFGPGTRLTVL.

This chain links TRBV2 with TRBJ2-3; perhaps TRBD1 as D (6 bases). Trimming removed 6 bases at V and 2 bases at J, with 12 bases between. CDR1 SNHLY and CDR2 FYNNEI come from the germline V gene. The CDR3 consists of 14 residues. CDR3 loop: CASRADSHTDTQYF. CDR3 bases: TGTGCCAGCAGGGCGGACAGCCACACAGATACGCAGTATTTT.

This clone was seen only once. V and J are TRBV5-1 and TRBJ2-3, with D unresolved. V lost 4 bases and J lost 4, with 4 bases in between. The germline V gene has CDR1 SGHRS and CDR2 YFSETQ. The CDR3 extends over 11 amino acids. This CDR3 is CASSGSDTQYF. DNA for the CDR3: TGCGCCAGCAGCGGGTCAGATACGCAGTATTTT. Variable domain in full (rest from reference TRBV5-1 and TRBJ2-3): KAGVTQTPRYLIKTRGQQVTLSCSPISGHRSVSWYQQTPGQGLQFLFEYFSETQRNKGNFPGRFSGRQFSNSRSEMNVSTLELGDSALYLCASSGSDTQYFGPGTRLTVL.

This clone was counted once. V usage is TRBV5-1 and J usage is TRBJ2-7; 11 nucleotides line up with TRBD1. The germline gives CDR1 SGHRS, CDR2 YFSETQ. The CDR3 is 15 amino acids. Germline trimming cut 1 base from V and 4 bases from J; bases unmatched to any gene: 4. The DNA for the CDR3 is TGCGCCAGCAGCTTGCGGACAGGGGGCGGGTACGAGCAGTACTTC. This sequence encodes CASSLRTGGGYEQYF.

The chain couples TRBV27 to TRBJ1-1; 8 bases match TRBD1. CDR3 size: 17 residues. V shed 2 bases, J shed 5 bases, and the junction held 13 bases outside the gene matches. From germline, CDR1 is MNHEY and CDR2 SMNVEV (reference sequence). CDR3 amino acids: CASSLGAGGGSRTEAFF. CDR3 DNA: TGTGCCAGCAGTTTAGGGGCAGGGGGCGGATCACGGACTGAAGCTTTCTTT.

This chain uses TRBV6-1 with TRBJ2-7; no clear D gene. Trimming cost V 2 bases and J 4 bases, with 3 bases left between them. Germline V lookup: CDR1 MNHNS, CDR2 SASEGT. The CDR3 totals 11 residues. The CDR3 nucleotides are TGTGCCAGCAGTGAAAGGTACGAGCAGTACTTC. Translating it yields CASSERYEQYF.

The rearrangement uses TRBV5-1 and TRBJ2-2, with 11 bases matching TRBD1. V lost 4 bases to trimming and J lost 4 bases; unmatched junction nucleotides: 6. This CDR3 spans 16 amino acids. Germline V lookup: CDR1 SGHRS, CDR2 YFSETQ. The CDR3 DNA sequence: TGCGCCAGCAGCCCGACCGGGACAGGGGGCACCGGGGAGCTGTTTTTT. Its translation: CASSPTGTGGTGELFF.

Notes on this clone: The sample contains more than one DNA sequence encoding this CDR3. This chain joins TRBV19 and TRBJ2-5; D possibly corresponds to TRBD2 (5 bases). Germline CDR1 and CDR2: LNHDA and SQIVND (reference sequence). The V end lost 3 bases, the J end lost 2 bases, and 7 bases lay between the germline ends. The CDR3 length is 13 residues. The CDR3 coding sequence is TGTGCCAGTAGTATTACGGGGCAAGAGACCCAGTACTTC. Its protein is CASSITGQETQYF.

The V and J genes are TRBV19 and TRBJ2-1, with a tentative D call TRBD1 (5 bases). V was clipped by 4 bases and J by 7 bases, with 11 bases between them. The germline V gene encodes CDR1 LNHDA and CDR2 SQIVND (reference sequence). CDR3 length: 13 amino acids. This CDR3 is CASSKGPGNEQFF. CDR3 sequence (DNA): TGTGCCAGTAGTAAGGGGCCAGGGAATGAGCAGTTCTTC.

This sequence joins TRBV15 and TRBJ1-3; D is possibly TRBD1 (5 bases). The CDR3 runs 13 residues. CDR1 and CDR2 from the germline V gene are LNHNV and YYDKDF (reference sequence). V lost 5 bases and J lost 2, with 7 bases in between. CDR3: CATSEGPGNTIYF. In nucleotides, the CDR3 is TGTGCCACCAGCGAGGGGCCTGGAAACACCATATATTTT.

The chain carries TRBV5-1 and TRBJ2-3; D uncertain. V was cut by 1 base and J by 0 bases, with 12 bases left in between. The germline CDR1 and CDR2 sequences are SGHRS and YFSETQ. The CDR3 length is 16 residues. The CDR3: CASSLPDTFSTDTQYF. The CDR3 nucleotides read TGCGCCAGCAGCTTGCCAGACACCTTTAGCACAGATACGCAGTATTTT.

V and J are TRBV30 and TRBJ1-6; D uncertain. The CDR3 runs to 15 residues. Germline CDR1 and CDR2: GTSNPN and SVGIG (reference sequence). The V end lost 7 bases, the J end lost 0 bases, and 13 bases lay between the germline ends. The CDR3 sequence: CASRTLSSYNSPLHF. In DNA form, the CDR3 reads TGTGCCTCGCGGACTTTGAGCTCCTATAATTCACCCCTCCACTTT. Together with reference TRBV30 and TRBJ1-6, the CDR3 gives the full variable domain: SQTIHQWPATLVQPVGSPLSLECTVEGTSNPNLYWYRQAAGRGLQLLFYSVGIGQISSEVPQNLSASRPQDRQFILSSKKLLLSDSGFYLCASRTLSSYNSPLHFGNGTRLTVT.

The genes are TRBV14 and TRBJ2-4, with D perhaps matching TRBD2 (6 bases). Germline V gives CDR1 SGHDN, CDR2 FVKESK. The V and J ends lost 0 bases and 1 base respectively, with 13 bases between them. The CDR3 consists of 17 residues. For the CDR3, the DNA is TGTGCCAGCAGCCAAGATCGGCGGGGAACGGCCAAAAACATTCAGTACTTC. Its protein is CASSQDRRGTAKNIQYF.

The chain recombines TRBV7-9 with TRBJ1-3; D might be TRBD1 (5 bases). The germline V gene has CDR1 SEHNR and CDR2 FQNEAQ (reference sequence). Trimming stripped 8 bases from V and 0 bases from J, with 11 bases between. The CDR3 is 14 amino acids. The CDR3 DNA sequence: TGTGCCAGCCAGGGTGACAGCTCTGGAAACACCATATATTTT. This translates into CASQGDSSGNTIYF.

V usage is TRBV27 and J usage is TRBJ2-1; D is possibly TRBD2 (5 bases). This CDR3 contains 11 residues. Between the trimmed V and J ends, which lost 5 bases and 10 bases, there was a span of 9 bases. The germline V gene encodes CDR1 MNHEY and CDR2 SMNVEV (reference sequence). CDR3 bases: TGTGCCAGCAGTGCCTCGGGGGAGCAGTTCTTC. Translation gives CASSASGEQFF.

The V gene is TRBV11-2, the J gene TRBJ2-2; D perhaps matches TRBD1 (7 bases). Germline-derived CDR1 and CDR2 are SGHAT and FQNNGV. The CDR3 is made up of 16 amino acids. V lost 1 base to trimming and J lost 7 bases, with 16 bases between them. The CDR3 loop is CASSLAAPGGGGELFF. CDR3 nucleotides: TGTGCCAGCAGCTTAGCTGCGCCAGGGGGAGGCGGGGAGCTGTTTTTT. The complete variable domain, with remaining parts taken from reference TRBV11-2 and TRBJ2-2, reads EAGVAQSPRYKIIEKRQSVAFWCNPISGHATLYWYQQILGQGPKLLIQFQNNGVVDDSQLPKDRFSAERLKGVDSTLKIQPAKLEDSAVYLCASSLAAPGGGGELFFGEGSRLTVL.

This clone appeared a single time. This chain uses TRBV28 with TRBJ1-2, with D hard to call. The CDR3 consists of 12 residues. V was cut by 5 bases and J by 8 bases, with 12 bases left in between. Germline lookup yields CDR1 MDHEN and CDR2 SYDVKM. In DNA form, the CDR3 reads TGTGCCAGCAGTCCCCGGGCAGAAGGCTACACCTTC. Its translation is CASSPRAEGYTF.